This T cell receptor beta chain was captured by sequencing in a study of long-term antiretroviral therapy in people with HIV. Each HIV-infected participant was given treatment in the United States. The libraries were made with immunoSEQ v3.0 at survey level. TCRdb's table, derived via immunoSEQ multiplex PCR, lists solely in-frame clones and lacks some. The sample contains fewer than 25,000 clones, 81% of which appear only once. The CDR3 spans 15 residues. The germline V and J ends were trimmed by 0 bases and 5 bases, with 13 bases remaining between them. Per the germline V gene, CDR1 is LGHNA and CDR2 is YSLEER.

The clonotype was recovered from a woman aged 18-29 years with HIV. The source was unsorted PBMCs, collected at the start of antiretroviral therapy, before treatment. The chain combines TRBV4-3 with TRBJ1-1, with TRBD1 as a possible D gene (6 bases). As DNA, the CDR3 is TGCGCCAGCAGCCAAGATAGGCGGGGGCGGACTGAAGCTTTCTTT. As protein: CASSQDRRGRTEAFF.